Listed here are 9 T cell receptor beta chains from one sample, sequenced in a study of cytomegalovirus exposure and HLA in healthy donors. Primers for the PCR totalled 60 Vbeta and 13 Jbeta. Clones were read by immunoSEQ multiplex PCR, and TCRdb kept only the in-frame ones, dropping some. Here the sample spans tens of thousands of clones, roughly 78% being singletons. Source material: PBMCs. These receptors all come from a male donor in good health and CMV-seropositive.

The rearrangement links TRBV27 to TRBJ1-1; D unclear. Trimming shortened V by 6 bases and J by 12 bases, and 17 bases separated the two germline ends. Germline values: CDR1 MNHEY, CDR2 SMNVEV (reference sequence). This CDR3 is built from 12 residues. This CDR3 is CASRAPMAVTFF. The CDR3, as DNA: TGTGCCAGCAGGGCTCCCATGGCAGTAACTTTCTTT.

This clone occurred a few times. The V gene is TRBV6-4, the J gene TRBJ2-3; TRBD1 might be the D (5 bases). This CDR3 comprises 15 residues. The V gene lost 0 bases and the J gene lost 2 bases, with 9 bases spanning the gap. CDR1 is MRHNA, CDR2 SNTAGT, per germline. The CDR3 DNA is TGTGCCAGCAGTGACTCGAGCAGGGACACAGATACGCAGTATTTT. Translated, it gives CASSDSSRDTDTQYF.

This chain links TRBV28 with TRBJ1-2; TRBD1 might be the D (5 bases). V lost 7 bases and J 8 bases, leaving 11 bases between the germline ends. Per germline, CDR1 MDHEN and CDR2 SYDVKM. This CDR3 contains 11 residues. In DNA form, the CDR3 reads TGTGCCAGCATAGGGGCGTCCGGCTACACCTTC. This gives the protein CASIGASGYTF.

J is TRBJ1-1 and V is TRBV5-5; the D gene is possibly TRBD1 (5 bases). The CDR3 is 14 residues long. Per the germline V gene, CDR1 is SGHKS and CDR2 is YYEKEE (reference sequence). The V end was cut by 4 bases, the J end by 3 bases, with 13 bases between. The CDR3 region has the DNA TGTGCCAGCAGCCCACAGTGGGGCTACACTGAAGCTTTCTTT. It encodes CASSPQWGYTEAFF.

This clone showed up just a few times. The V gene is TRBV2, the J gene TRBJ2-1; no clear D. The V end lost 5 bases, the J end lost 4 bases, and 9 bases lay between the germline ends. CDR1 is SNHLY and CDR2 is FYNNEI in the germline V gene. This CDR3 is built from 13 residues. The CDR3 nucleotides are TGTGCCAGCAGTCTGAATACATACAATGAGCAGTTCTTC. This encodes CASSLNTYNEQFF.

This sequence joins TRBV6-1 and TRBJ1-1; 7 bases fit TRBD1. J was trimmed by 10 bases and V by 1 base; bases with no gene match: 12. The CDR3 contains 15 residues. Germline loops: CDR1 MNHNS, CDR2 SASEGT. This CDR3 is CASSEGYRGSIRAFF. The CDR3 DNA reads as TGTGCCAGCAGTGAAGGGTACAGGGGTTCGATCCGAGCTTTCTTT.

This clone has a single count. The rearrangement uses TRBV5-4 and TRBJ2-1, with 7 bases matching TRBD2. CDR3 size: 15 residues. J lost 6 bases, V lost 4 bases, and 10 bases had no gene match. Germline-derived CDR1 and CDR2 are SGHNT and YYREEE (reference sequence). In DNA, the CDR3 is TGTGCCAGCAGCCAACGGACTAGAATTTTCAATGAGCAGTTCTTC. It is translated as CASSQRTRIFNEQFF.

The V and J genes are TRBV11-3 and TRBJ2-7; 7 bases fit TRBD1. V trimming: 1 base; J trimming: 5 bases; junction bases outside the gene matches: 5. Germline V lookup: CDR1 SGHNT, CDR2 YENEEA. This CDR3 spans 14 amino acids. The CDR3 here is CASSLGQGFNEQYF. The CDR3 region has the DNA TGTGCCAGCAGCTTAGGACAGGGATTCAACGAGCAGTACTTC. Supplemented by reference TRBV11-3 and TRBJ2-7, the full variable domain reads EAGVVQSPRYKIIEKKQPVAFWCNPISGHNTLYWYLQNLGQGPELLIRYENEEAVDDSQLPKDRFSAERLKGVDSTLKIQPAELGDSAVYLCASSLGQGFNEQYFGPGTRLTVT.

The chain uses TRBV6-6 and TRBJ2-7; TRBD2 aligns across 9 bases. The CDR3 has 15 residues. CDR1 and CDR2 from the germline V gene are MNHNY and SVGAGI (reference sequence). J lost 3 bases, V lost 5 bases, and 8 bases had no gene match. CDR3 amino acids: CASSPRLAEGYEQYF. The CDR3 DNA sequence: TGTGCCAGCAGTCCCAGACTAGCGGAGGGCTACGAGCAGTACTTC.